This T cell receptor beta chain comes out of a study of blood T cell repertoires in COVID-19. V shed 3 bases and J shed 6 bases, with 21 bases lying between them. This CDR3 has 16 residues. Germline V gives CDR1 SGHTA, CDR2 FQGNSA. Clones were read by immunoSEQ multiplex PCR, and TCRdb kept only the in-frame ones, dropping some. The repertoire includes 70,000 or so clones, about 84% of them detected once, and around a sixth sits in the top ten. Material: peripheral blood. The chain links TRBV7-2 to TRBJ2-7; perhaps TRBD2 as D (5 bases). This TCR derives from a human donor in a cohort sampled during active COVID-19. CDR3 in amino acids: CASSLFRGSSLGEQYF. The CDR3 nucleotides read TGTGCCAGCAGCTTGTTCCGCGGGTCGTCGCTCGGCGAGCAGTACTTC.